This T cell receptor beta chain was recorded in a study of T cell changes during pregnancy in multiple sclerosis. Sequencing used immunoSEQ multiplex PCR; TCRdb keeps in-frame clones, though not all of them. The sample includes about 47,000 clones, over 90% of them seen just once. CDR3 length: 17 amino acids. V lost 0 bases, J lost 3 bases, and 6 bases stayed unmatched. The V gene's germline CDR1 is MGHRA and CDR2 YSYEKL. This clone showed up just a few times. Here the sequenced sample was peripheral blood, taken in the third trimester of pregnancy. The chain recombines TRBV4-1 with TRBJ2-3; TRBD1 matches 10 bases. This TCR came from a female donor with multiple sclerosis, enrolled in a pregnancy study. DNA for the CDR3: TGCGCCAGCAGCCAAGAGTGGGGGGACAGGGGAACAGATACGCAGTATTTT. Protein: CASSQEWGDRGTDTQYF.